One and the same sample provided the 25 T cell receptor beta chains below, sequenced in a study of blood T cell repertoires in COVID-19 (TCRdb year 2020). The method behind the library was the immunoSEQ multiplex PCR assay. TCRdb limited this immuneACCESS table to in-frame rearrangements with V and J called. A share of clones is missing; checked studies link under half to unresolved V genes, and the rest is unexplained. Counted in this sample were roughly 100,000 clones; around 80% of them appeared once. The ten largest clones capture roughly 15% of the sample. Sequencing input: peripheral blood. The receptors derive from a woman older than 75 with acute or convalescent COVID-19.

The genes are TRBV6-6 and TRBJ1-2, with 7 nucleotides matching TRBD1. V dropped 0 bases and J dropped 4; count of bases not matched to a gene: 5. Looked up from germline, CDR1 is MNHNY and CDR2 is SVGAGI (reference sequence). The CDR3 contains 15 residues. CDR3 sequence: CASSYSKGAVYGYTF. In DNA form, the CDR3 reads TGTGCCAGCAGTTACTCAAAGGGGGCGGTCTATGGCTACACCTTC.

This chain connects TRBV28 to TRBJ1-2, with D possibly being TRBD1 (5 bases). Between the trimmed V and J ends, which lost 2 bases and 5 bases, there was a span of 15 bases. Germline V lookup: CDR1 MDHEN, CDR2 SYDVKM. The CDR3 length is 15 residues. The CDR3 coding sequence is TGTGCCAGCAGTTTAGGGGGGAGTTTCGGTTATGGCTACACCTTC. Amino acid sequence: CASSLGGSFGYGYTF.

This chain joins TRBV28 and TRBJ2-1, with D possibly matching TRBD2 (5 bases). CDR1 and CDR2 (germline): MDHEN, SYDVKM. CDR3 length: 11 amino acids. Deletions cut 8 bases from V and 7 bases from J, with 9 bases between. The CDR3 DNA is TGTGCCAGCCATACTAGGAATGAGCAGTTCTTC. Its protein product is CASHTRNEQFF.

V gene TRBV11-3 combines with J gene TRBJ2-1, with 9 bases lining up with TRBD1. Per germline, CDR1 SGHNT and CDR2 YENEEA. With 5 bases clipped from V and 2 bases from J, the junction kept 4 bases outside the gene matches. The CDR3 is 15 amino acids. CDR3 region: CASSRTGGPYNEQFF. In DNA, the CDR3 is TGTGCCAGCAGCCGTACAGGGGGCCCCTACAATGAGCAGTTCTTC.

The chain links TRBV21-1 to TRBJ2-2; TRBD1 is the table's D call and was not checked against the DNA. TRBV21-1 is shown as a pseudogene. The CDR3 is 14 amino acids. This CDR3 is CASRTQGAAGELFF. CDR3 DNA sequence: TGTGCCAGCAGGACCCAGGGGGCGGCCGGGGAGCTGTTTTTT.

This chain uses TRBV10-1 with TRBJ1-4; D may be TRBD1 (6 bases). The CDR3 is 15 residues long. The V end was cut by 8 bases, the J end by 8 bases, with 21 bases between. The germline gives CDR1 WNHNN, CDR2 SYGVQD (reference sequence). CDR3 region: CASLRWGPLGEKLFF. The CDR3, as DNA: TGCGCCAGCCTTCGTTGGGGGCCCCTGGGAGAAAAACTGTTTTTT.

The rearrangement joins TRBV10-3 to TRBJ1-1, with D unresolved. Germline lookup yields CDR1 ENHRY and CDR2 SYGVKD. Trimming shortened V by 0 bases and J by 5 bases, and 10 bases separated the two germline ends. The CDR3 sequence is 14 residues long. The CDR3 DNA is TGTGCCATCAGTGAGTCCGGGAGAGGGACTGAAGCTTTCTTT. Translating it yields CAISESGRGTEAFF.

The count of this clone is one. CDR3 in DNA: TGTGCCAGCTCCGGCCAGGGGGCTAAATCCTTCCAAGAGACCCAGTACTTC. Translation gives CASSGQGAKSFQETQYF. The V call is TRBV5-4, the J call TRBJ2-5; TRBD1 agrees at 8 bases. V lost 7 bases to trimming and J lost 1 base; unmatched junction nucleotides: 15. Per germline, CDR1 SGHNT and CDR2 YYREEE (reference sequence). The CDR3 length is 17 residues.

This clone was found once. The V call is TRBV28, the J call TRBJ2-6; weak D call: TRBD1 (6 bases). With 5 bases removed from V and 2 bases from J, the gap between germline ends came to 10 bases. This CDR3 comprises 15 residues. Germline V CDR1 and CDR2: MDHEN, SYDVKM. The CDR3 sequence: CASSPQGPGANVLTF. CDR3 in DNA: TGTGCCAGCAGTCCACAGGGACCTGGGGCCAACGTCCTGACTTTC.

The gene calls are TRBV5-1 and TRBJ2-7; weak D call: TRBD1 (5 bases). Trimming shortened V by 4 bases and J by 5 bases, and 16 bases separated the two germline ends. The CDR3 has 14 residues. Germline V gene data show CDR1 as SGHRS and CDR2 as YFSETQ. The CDR3 DNA follows: TGCGCCAGCAGCCCGCAGGGCAGGGTGGACGAGCAGTACTTC. Protein: CASSPQGRVDEQYF.

This rearrangement joins TRBV5-1 to TRBJ2-4, with D unclear. Germline CDR1 reads SGHRS; CDR2 reads YFSETQ. The CDR3 sequence is 13 residues long. Trimming shortened V by 0 bases and J by 15 bases, and 16 bases separated the two germline ends. This CDR3 is CASSLVKVLDRYF. CDR3 coding DNA: TGCGCCAGCAGCTTGGTAAAGGTCCTAGATCGGTACTTC.

This clone was counted a few times. One junction end disagrees with the germline gene, perhaps due to a read error. This chain uses TRBV5-4 with TRBJ1-5; 11 nucleotides match TRBD1. The CDR3 contains 15 residues. CDR1 is SGHNT, CDR2 YYREEE, per germline (reference sequence). The CDR3 here is CASSLDRGPHQPQHF. In nucleotides, the CDR3 is TGTGCCAGCAGTTTGGACAGGGGGCCGCATCAGCCCCAGCATTTT.

The V gene is TRBV15, the J gene TRBJ1-1, with D unclear. V lost 0 bases, J lost 11 bases, and 10 bases lay in between. CDR1 and CDR2 (germline): LNHNV, YYDKDF (reference sequence). This CDR3 has 12 residues. CDR3 loop: CATSRDYGEAFF. The CDR3 DNA is TGTGCCACCAGCAGAGATTACGGGGAGGCTTTCTTT.

V is TRBV27 and J is TRBJ2-7; 7 bases line up with TRBD1. CDR1 is MNHEY, CDR2 SMNVEV, per germline (reference sequence). The length of the CDR3 is 13 residues. J lost 1 base, V lost 8 bases, and 5 bases had no gene match. This CDR3 reads CASGGQESYEQYF. For the CDR3, the DNA is TGTGCCAGCGGTGGACAGGAGTCCTACGAGCAGTACTTC.

V gene TRBV18 combines with J gene TRBJ2-3, with D possibly TRBD1 on 6 matching bases. Germline-derived CDR1 and CDR2 are KGHSH and LQKENI. Trimming removed 1 base from V and 2 bases from J, with 13 bases in between. The CDR3 consists of 16 residues. CDR3 in amino acids: CASSPRGDTYTDTQYF. In nucleotides, the CDR3 is TGTGCCAGCTCACCACGTGGGGACACCTACACAGATACGCAGTATTTT.

The chain carries TRBV29-1 and TRBJ1-2; tentatively, D is TRBD1 (6 bases). The CDR3 extends over 12 amino acids. V lost 3 bases and J 4 bases, leaving 9 bases between the germline ends. The germline CDR1 and CDR2 sequences are SQVTM and ANQGSEA. The CDR3 here is CSVDVGGYGYTF. The CDR3, as DNA: TGCAGCGTTGACGTAGGGGGCTATGGCTACACCTTC.

This chain links TRBV4-1 with TRBJ2-6; 8 positions agree with TRBD1. V lost 1 base and J lost 1; bases outside the gene matches: 3. The germline gives CDR1 MGHRA, CDR2 YSYEKL. CDR3 length: 17 amino acids. CDR3 protein: CASSQADRASGANVLTF. Here the CDR3 DNA reads TGCGCCAGCAGCCAAGCGGACAGGGCTTCTGGGGCCAACGTCCTGACTTTC.

The rearrangement uses TRBV14 and TRBJ1-6; the D is unclear. Germline assignment: CDR1 SGHDN and CDR2 FVKESK. This CDR3 is 13 amino acids long. V lost 1 base, J lost 7 bases, and 5 bases lay in between. CDR3 sequence: CASSQVLNSPLHF. The CDR3 DNA follows: TGTGCCAGCAGCCAAGTCCTAAATTCACCCCTCCACTTT.

The chain carries TRBV11-3 and TRBJ2-5; 9 bases map to TRBD2. The CDR3 totals 17 residues. Per the germline V gene, CDR1 is SGHNT and CDR2 is YENEEA. Trimming removed 1 base from V and 5 bases from J; junction bases left unmatched: 11. CDR3 coding DNA: TGTGCCAGCAGCTTAGGCGGGGGGACTAGCAGTCGGGAGACCCAGTACTTC. Its translation is CASSLGGGTSSRETQYF.

This sequence joins TRBV10-2 and TRBJ2-6; tentatively, D is TRBD2 (5 bases). Trimming took 7 bases from V and 4 from J, leaving 11 bases between them. The CDR3 runs 14 residues. CDR1 and CDR2 (germline): WSHSY, SAAADI. The CDR3 DNA is TGCGCCAGCACCGTGCCGGGGGGGGCCAACGTCCTGACTTTC. Translation gives CASTVPGGANVLTF.

The chain carries TRBV6-5 and TRBJ2-1, with D perhaps TRBD2 (5 bases). The V end was cut by 4 bases, the J end by 5 bases, with 9 bases between. CDR3 length equals 13 residues. The germline V gene encodes CDR1 MNHEY and CDR2 SVGAGI. This chain's CDR3 is CASSWGSDNEQFF. The CDR3 nucleotides read TGTGCCAGCAGTTGGGGTAGCGACAATGAGCAGTTCTTC.

This clone appeared once. This CDR3 reads CASSFGGSYEQYF. CDR3 nucleotides: TGTGCCAGCAGTTTTGGCGGTTCCTACGAGCAGTACTTC. V usage is TRBV12-3 or TRBV12-4 and J usage is TRBJ2-7; the D is unclear. The V end was cut by 3 bases, the J end by 1 base, with 7 bases between. This CDR3 is 13 amino acids long.

The chain combines TRBV5-1 with TRBJ2-7; 11 nucleotides line up with TRBD1. The V gene end was trimmed by 5 bases and the J gene end by 4 bases; junction bases not matched to a gene: 5. The CDR3 has 14 amino acids. The V gene's germline CDR1 is SGHRS and CDR2 YFSETQ. This CDR3 reads CASRGTGGLYEQYF. The DNA for the CDR3 is TGCGCCAGCAGGGGGACAGGGGGACTTTACGAGCAGTACTTC.

This chain uses TRBV5-4 with TRBJ2-2; 11 bases fit TRBD2. Germline CDR1 and CDR2: SGHNT and YYREEE (reference sequence). The CDR3 runs 14 residues. Unmatched junction bases numbered 3, after V lost 4 bases and J lost 7 bases. The CDR3 coding sequence is TGTGCCAGCAGCACGGGACTAGCGGACGGGGAGCTGTTTTTT. It encodes CASSTGLADGELFF. The whole variable domain, remainder taken from reference TRBV5-4 and TRBJ2-2, is ETGVTQSPTHLIKTRGQQVTLRCSSQSGHNTVSWYQQALGQGPQFIFQYYREEENGRGNFPPRFSGLQFPNYSSELNVNALELDDSALYLCASSTGLADGELFFGEGSRLTVL.

The chain couples TRBV3-1 (or the pseudogene TRBV3-2) to TRBJ1-6, with D unclear. CDR1 LGHDT and CDR2 YNNKEL come from the germline V gene (reference sequence). CDR3 length equals 15 residues. V was shortened by 1 base and J by 5 bases, with 9 bases between the two germline ends. CDR3 protein: CASSQGARNNSPLHF. For the CDR3, the DNA is TGTGCCAGCAGCCAAGGGGCCAGAAATAATTCACCCCTCCACTTT.